Below are 14 T cell receptor beta chains sequenced from a single sample in a study of CD8 T cells in Susac syndrome. Reverse transcription used about 0.45 to 1 ug RNA and random hexamers. In TCRdb, the immunoSEQ multiplex PCR reads were re-called with MiXCR into one record per CDR3 protein. The repertoire holds more than 65,000 distinct CDR3 sequences, 95% seen once, with roughly 0.22% in the top ten. Specimen: CD8+ T cells from PBMCs. The receptors here all came from a human donor in good health.

The rearrangement links TRBV25-1 to TRBJ2-1; tentative D call: TRBD2 (6 bases). Germline CDR1 MGHDK, CDR2 SYGVNS. This CDR3 has 11 residues. V lost 5 bases to trimming and J lost 8 bases, with 7 bases between them. The CDR3: CASSSGDEQFF. The CDR3 region has the DNA TGTGCCAGCAGTTCGGGGGATGAGCAGTTCTTC.

This clonotype was recorded once. This rearrangement joins TRBV30 to TRBJ1-1, with 8 bases identical to TRBD1. This CDR3 is 13 amino acids long. Germline values: CDR1 GTSNPN, CDR2 SVGIG (reference sequence). Losses at the gene ends were 4 bases for V and 7 bases for J; bases not matched to a gene: 8. CDR3 sequence: CAWTGGFSDEAFF. For the CDR3, the DNA is TGTGCCTGGACAGGGGGCTTTTCGGATGAAGCTTTCTTT. The full variable domain, its missing parts supplied by reference TRBV30 and TRBJ1-1, is SQTIHQWPATLVQPVGSPLSLECTVEGTSNPNLYWYRQAAGRGLQLLFYSVGIGQISSEVPQNLSASRPQDRQFILSSKKLLLSDSGFYLCAWTGGFSDEAFFGQGTRLTVV.

V usage is TRBV13 and J usage is TRBJ1-2; possible D gene TRBD1, 6 bases. Germline V gene sequence: CDR1 PRHDT, CDR2 FYEKMQ (reference sequence). The CDR3 has 15 residues. V dropped 4 bases and J dropped 4 bases, with 16 bases sitting between them. The CDR3 sequence is CASSSQGGQGYGYTF. CDR3 sequence (DNA): TGTGCCAGCAGCTCACAGGGAGGCCAAGGCTATGGCTACACCTTC.

The chain joins TRBV12-3 or TRBV12-4 to TRBJ2-5, with 9 bases lining up with TRBD2. The CDR3 is 16 residues long. V trimming: 5 bases; J trimming: 1 base; junction bases outside the gene matches: 8. The chain's CDR3 is CASSPGSGGIQETQYF. CDR3 DNA sequence: TGTGCCAGCAGTCCGGGTAGCGGGGGCATCCAAGAGACCCAGTACTTC.

The J gene is TRBJ1-3, the V gene TRBV4-1; D gene ambiguous. The CDR3 runs to 15 residues. Germline CDR1 and CDR2: MGHRA and YSYEKL. V was clipped by 1 base and J by 4 bases, with 11 bases between them. CDR3 nucleotides: TGCGCCAGCAGCCAAGTCTCGGGTTCAGGAAACACCATATATTTT. Its protein product is CASSQVSGSGNTIYF.

The genes are TRBV7-9 and TRBJ2-1, with D maybe TRBD1 (7 bases). The CDR3 is 13 residues long. V was pared by 5 bases and J by 8 bases, with 13 bases between. Germline-derived CDR1 and CDR2 are SEHNR and FQNEAQ (reference sequence). The CDR3 reads CASSPGGPYEQFF. CDR3 nucleotides: TGTGCCAGCAGCCCAGGGGGGCCCTATGAGCAGTTCTTC.

This chain links TRBV5-6 with TRBJ1-5, with D perhaps TRBD1 (5 bases). The germline V gene has CDR1 SGHDT and CDR2 YYEEEE. V shed 4 bases and J shed 9 bases, with 17 bases lying between them. The CDR3 totals 14 residues. The CDR3 DNA sequence: TGTGCCAGCAGCACGGGGACGGATAGTCGGCCCCAGCATTTT. Translating it yields CASSTGTDSRPQHF.

The genes are TRBV28 and TRBJ1-2; no reliable D call. With 5 bases removed from V and 9 bases from J, the gap between germline ends came to 28 bases. This CDR3 contains 17 residues. Germline CDR1 reads MDHEN; CDR2 reads SYDVKM. CDR3 nucleotides: TGTGCCAGCAGTCCGGGCATGACCCTCGATTTGATCATTAGCTACACCTTC. Residues: CASSPGMTLDLIISYTF.

This chain links TRBV9 with TRBJ2-5; tentatively, D is TRBD2 (6 bases). Germline V gives CDR1 SGDLS, CDR2 YYNGEE. The CDR3 totals 13 residues. V lost 4 bases and J lost 8, with 15 bases in between. In DNA, the CDR3 is TGTGCCAGCAGCCGGACGGGAGAAGGTACCCAGTACTTC. Translated: CASSRTGEGTQYF.

The chain has TRBV29-1 and TRBJ2-2; D remains ambiguous. Germline CDR1 is SQVTM and CDR2 is ANQGSEA. The CDR3 covers 13 residues. V was cut by 5 bases and J by 2 bases, with 9 bases left in between. CDR3 amino acids: CSVRVPNTGELFF. The CDR3 nucleotides are TGCAGCGTTCGGGTGCCTAACACCGGGGAGCTGTTTTTT.

The V call is TRBV24-1, the J call TRBJ1-2; D is unclear. Trimming removed 0 bases at V and 2 bases at J, with 6 bases between. The germline V gene encodes CDR1 KGHDR and CDR2 SFDVKD. The CDR3 contains 14 residues. The CDR3 spells CATSDLLTNYGYTF. CDR3 in DNA: TGTGCCACCAGTGATTTGCTCACCAACTATGGCTACACCTTC.

The chain recombines TRBV29-1 with TRBJ2-1; weak D call: TRBD1 (6 bases). The CDR3 runs 10 residues. CDR1 and CDR2 from the germline V gene are SQVTM and ANQGSEA. The V gene lost 7 bases and the J gene lost 13 bases, with 14 bases spanning the gap. This chain's CDR3 is CSAIQGIQFF. CDR3 in DNA: TGCAGCGCTATCCAGGGGATACAGTTCTTC.

About this clonotype itself: Relative to the germline gene, one junction end is altered; a read error may explain this. The chain uses TRBV6-6 and TRBJ1-4; D is unresolved. This CDR3 has 12 residues. The V gene's germline CDR1 is MNHNY and CDR2 SVGAGI (reference sequence). In DNA form, the CDR3 reads TGTGCGAGCAGTTCCCTCGATGAAAAACTGTTTTTT. This translates into CASSSLDEKLFF.

The chain employs TRBV4-1 and TRBJ2-5, with D possibly TRBD1 on 8 matching bases. This CDR3 has 14 amino acids. Germline values: CDR1 MGHRA, CDR2 YSYEKL. The ends were cut back, 2 bases at V and 5 bases at J, with 12 bases in the middle. CDR3 amino acids: CASSQTGGGETQYF. The CDR3 bases are TGCGCCAGCAGCCAAACAGGGGGAGGGGAGACCCAGTACTTC.